The 6 T cell receptor beta chains below all came from one sample that was sequenced in a study of blood T cell repertoires in COVID-19. The method was immunoSEQ multiplex PCR; TCRdb's version includes in-frame clones alone and lacks a portion of them. The sample holds a few hundred thousand clones, roughly nine tenths seen once. Sequencing was carried out using PBMCs or T cells enriched from blood (not recorded which). The receptors originated from a man aged 25 to 40 who had recovered from COVID-19.

The chain has TRBV28 and TRBJ1-4; D may be TRBD1 (5 bases). The V gene lost 8 bases and the J gene lost 8 bases, with 12 bases spanning the gap. The CDR3 is 12 residues long. Germline CDR1 is MDHEN and CDR2 is SYDVKM. This CDR3 reads CASAKGNEKLFF. The CDR3 DNA follows: TGTGCCAGCGCGAAGGGGAACGAAAAACTGTTTTTT.

V is TRBV27 and J is TRBJ2-1; D uncertain. From germline, CDR1 is MNHEY and CDR2 SMNVEV (reference sequence). Deletions cut 2 bases from V and 0 bases from J, with 8 bases between. The CDR3 runs to 15 residues. The CDR3 DNA reads TGTGCCAGCAGTTTACCCCCCCGCTCCTACAATGAGCAGTTCTTC. Its translation is CASSLPPRSYNEQFF.

The CDR3 DNA follows: TGCGCCAGCAGCGACGGGACAGGGTCAGGAGCTTTCTTT. Its protein product is CASSDGTGSGAFF. The chain combines TRBV5-1 with TRBJ1-1; 9 positions match TRBD1. Germline-derived CDR1 and CDR2 are SGHRS and YFSETQ. Germline trimming cut 4 bases from V and 10 bases from J; bases unmatched to any gene: 8. The CDR3 consists of 13 residues.

Concerning this clone itself: One junction end does not reproduce the germline sequence, and a read error may be involved. This chain connects TRBV6-6 to TRBJ2-7; 7 bases are a match to TRBD1. The CDR3 has 15 residues. Germline values: CDR1 MNHNY, CDR2 SVGAGI (reference sequence). Here the CDR3 reads CASSNSGQVNYEQYF. CDR3 sequence (DNA): TGTGCCAGCAGTAACTCCGGACAGGTGAACTACGAGCAGTACTTC.

The rearrangement links TRBV11-2 to TRBJ2-7; maybe TRBD1 (6 bases). The CDR3 has 15 residues. V was cut by 1 base and J by 3 bases, with 13 bases left in between. From germline, CDR1 is SGHAT and CDR2 FQNNGV. DNA for the CDR3: TGTGCCAGCAGCTTAGTACAGGGATTTATCTACGAGCAGTACTTC. Encoded protein: CASSLVQGFIYEQYF.

The chain combines TRBV7-9 with TRBJ2-7; TRBD2 matches 9 bases. V trimming: 4 bases; J trimming: 4 bases; junction bases outside the gene matches: 8. This CDR3 is built from 15 residues. From germline, CDR1 is SEHNR and CDR2 FQNEAQ (reference sequence). CDR3: CASSSSGTTLYEQYF. The CDR3 bases are TGTGCCAGCAGCTCTAGCGGGACCACCCTTTACGAGCAGTACTTC.